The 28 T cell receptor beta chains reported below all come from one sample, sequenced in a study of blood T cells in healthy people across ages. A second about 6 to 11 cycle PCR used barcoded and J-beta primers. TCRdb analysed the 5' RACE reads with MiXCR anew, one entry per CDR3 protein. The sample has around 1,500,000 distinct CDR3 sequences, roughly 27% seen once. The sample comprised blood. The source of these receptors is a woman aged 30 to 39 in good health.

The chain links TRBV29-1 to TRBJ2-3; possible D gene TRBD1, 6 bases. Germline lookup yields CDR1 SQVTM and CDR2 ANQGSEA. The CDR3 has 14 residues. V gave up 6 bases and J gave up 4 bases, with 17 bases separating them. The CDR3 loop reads CSVVRTVPADTQYF. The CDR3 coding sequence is TGCAGCGTAGTGAGGACAGTTCCTGCAGATACGCAGTATTTT.

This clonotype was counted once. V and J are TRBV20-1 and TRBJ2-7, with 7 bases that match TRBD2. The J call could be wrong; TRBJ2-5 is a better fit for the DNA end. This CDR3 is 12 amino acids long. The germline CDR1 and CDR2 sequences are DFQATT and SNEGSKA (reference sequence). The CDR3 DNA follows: TGCAGTGCTCCGACTAGCTCGGAGACCCAGTACTTC. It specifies CSAPTSSETQYF.

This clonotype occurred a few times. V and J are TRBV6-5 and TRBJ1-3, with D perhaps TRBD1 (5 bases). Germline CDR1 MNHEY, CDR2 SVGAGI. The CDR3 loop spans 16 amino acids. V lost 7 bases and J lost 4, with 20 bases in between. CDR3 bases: TGTGCCAGCACCGAAAGAGCCCCTAGGGGAGGAAACACCATATATTTT. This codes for CASTERAPRGGNTIYF.

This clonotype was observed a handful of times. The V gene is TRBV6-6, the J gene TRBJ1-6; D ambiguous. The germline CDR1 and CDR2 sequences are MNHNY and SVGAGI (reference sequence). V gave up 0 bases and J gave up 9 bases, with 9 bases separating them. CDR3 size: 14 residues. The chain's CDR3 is CASSYSVSGSPLHF. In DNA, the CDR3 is TGTGCCAGCAGTTACTCGGTCTCGGGTTCACCCCTCCACTTT.

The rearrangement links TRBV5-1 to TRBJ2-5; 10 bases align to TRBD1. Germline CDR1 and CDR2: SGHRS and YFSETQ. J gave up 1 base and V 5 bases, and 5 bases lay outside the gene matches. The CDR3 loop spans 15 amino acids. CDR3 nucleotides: TGCGCCAGCAGGGACAGGGGGGAGCCCCAAGAGACCCAGTACTTC. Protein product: CASRDRGEPQETQYF.

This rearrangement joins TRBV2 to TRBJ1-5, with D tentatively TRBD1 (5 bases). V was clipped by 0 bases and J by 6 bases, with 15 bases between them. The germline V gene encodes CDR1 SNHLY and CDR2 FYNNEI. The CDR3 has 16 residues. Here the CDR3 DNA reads TGTGCCAGCAGTGAAGCGCGGGGCCGGGGTTCTCAGCCCCAGCATTTT. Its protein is CASSEARGRGSQPQHF.

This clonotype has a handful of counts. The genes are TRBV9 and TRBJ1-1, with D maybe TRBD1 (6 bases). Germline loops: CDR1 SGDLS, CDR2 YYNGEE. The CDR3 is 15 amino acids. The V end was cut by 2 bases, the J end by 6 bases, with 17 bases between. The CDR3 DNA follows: TGTGCCAGCAGCGTTTGGGCAGGCGCAGGGGCTGAAGCTTTCTTT. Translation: CASSVWAGAGAEAFF. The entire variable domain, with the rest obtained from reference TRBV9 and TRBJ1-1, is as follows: DSGVTQTPKHLITATGQRVTLRCSPRSGDLSVYWYQQSLDQGLQFLIQYYNGEERAKGNILERFSAQQFPDLHSELNLSSLELGDSALYFCASSVWAGAGAEAFFGQGTRLTVV.

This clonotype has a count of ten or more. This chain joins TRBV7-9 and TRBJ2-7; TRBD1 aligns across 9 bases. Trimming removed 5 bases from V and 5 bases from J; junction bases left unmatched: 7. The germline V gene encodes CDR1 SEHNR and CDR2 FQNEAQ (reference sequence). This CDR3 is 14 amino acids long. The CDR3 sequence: CASSVGQGLNEQYF. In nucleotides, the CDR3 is TGTGCCAGCAGCGTGGGACAGGGACTGAACGAGCAGTACTTC.

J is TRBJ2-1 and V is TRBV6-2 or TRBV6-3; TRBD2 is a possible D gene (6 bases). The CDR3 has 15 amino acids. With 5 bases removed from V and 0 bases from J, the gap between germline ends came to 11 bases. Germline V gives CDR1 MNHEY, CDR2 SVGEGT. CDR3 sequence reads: CASSKLASSYNEQFF. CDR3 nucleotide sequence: TGTGCCAGCAGTAAGCTAGCGAGCTCCTACAATGAGCAGTTCTTC.

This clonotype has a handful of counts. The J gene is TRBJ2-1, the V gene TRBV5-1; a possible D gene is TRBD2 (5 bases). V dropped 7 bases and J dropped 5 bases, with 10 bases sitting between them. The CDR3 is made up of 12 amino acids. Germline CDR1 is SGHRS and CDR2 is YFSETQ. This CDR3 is CASGLGNNEQFF. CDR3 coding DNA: TGCGCCAGCGGACTCGGAAACAATGAGCAGTTCTTC.

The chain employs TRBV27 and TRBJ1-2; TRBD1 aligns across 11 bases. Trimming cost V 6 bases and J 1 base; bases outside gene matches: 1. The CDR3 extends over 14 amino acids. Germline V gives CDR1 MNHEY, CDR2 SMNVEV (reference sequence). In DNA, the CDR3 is TGTGCCAGCAGGGGACAGGGGGATAACTATGGCTACACCTTC. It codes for CASRGQGDNYGYTF.

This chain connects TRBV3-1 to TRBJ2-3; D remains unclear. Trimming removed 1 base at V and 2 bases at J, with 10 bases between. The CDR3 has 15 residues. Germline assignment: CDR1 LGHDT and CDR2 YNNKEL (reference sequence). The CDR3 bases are TGTGCCAGCAGCCAAGGACCATTAAACACAGATACGCAGTATTTT. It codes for CASSQGPLNTDTQYF.

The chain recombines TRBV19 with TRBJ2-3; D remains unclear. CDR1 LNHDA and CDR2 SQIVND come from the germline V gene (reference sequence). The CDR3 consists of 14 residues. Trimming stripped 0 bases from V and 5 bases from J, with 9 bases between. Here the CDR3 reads CASSIDRAGDTQYF. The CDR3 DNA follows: TGTGCCAGTAGTATAGATCGAGCAGGAGATACGCAGTATTTT.

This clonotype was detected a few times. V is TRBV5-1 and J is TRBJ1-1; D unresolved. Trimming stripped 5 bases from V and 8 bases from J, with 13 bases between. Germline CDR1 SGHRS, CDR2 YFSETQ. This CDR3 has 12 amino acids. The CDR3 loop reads CASRSEGDEAFF. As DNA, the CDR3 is TGCGCCAGCAGATCAGAAGGAGACGAAGCTTTCTTT.

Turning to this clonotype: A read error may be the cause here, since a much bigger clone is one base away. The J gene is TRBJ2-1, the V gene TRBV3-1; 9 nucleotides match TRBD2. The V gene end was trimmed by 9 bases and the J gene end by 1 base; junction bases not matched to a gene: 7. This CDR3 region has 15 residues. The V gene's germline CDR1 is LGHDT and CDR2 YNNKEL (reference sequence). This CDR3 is CARSLTSGSYNEQFF. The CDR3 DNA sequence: TGTGCCAGAAGTCTCACTAGCGGGTCCTACAATGAGCAGTTCTTC.

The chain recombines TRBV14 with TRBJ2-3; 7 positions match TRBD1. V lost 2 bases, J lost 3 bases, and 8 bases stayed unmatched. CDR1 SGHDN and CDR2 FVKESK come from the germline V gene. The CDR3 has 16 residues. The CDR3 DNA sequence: TGTGCCAGCAGCCAAAGACTCGGACAGGATACAGATACGCAGTATTTT. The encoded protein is CASSQRLGQDTDTQYF. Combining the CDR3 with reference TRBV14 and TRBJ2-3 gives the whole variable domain EAGVTQFPSHSVIEKGQTVTLRCDPISGHDNLYWYRRVMGKEIKFLLHFVKESKQDESGMPNNRFLAERTGGTYSTLKVQPAELEDSGVYFCASSQRLGQDTDTQYFGPGTRLTVL.

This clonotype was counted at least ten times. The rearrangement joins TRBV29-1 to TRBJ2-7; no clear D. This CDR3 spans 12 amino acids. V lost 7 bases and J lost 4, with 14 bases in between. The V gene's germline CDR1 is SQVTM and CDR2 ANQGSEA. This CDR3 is CSGGITQYEQYF. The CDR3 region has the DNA TGCAGCGGGGGTATCACACAGTACGAGCAGTACTTC.

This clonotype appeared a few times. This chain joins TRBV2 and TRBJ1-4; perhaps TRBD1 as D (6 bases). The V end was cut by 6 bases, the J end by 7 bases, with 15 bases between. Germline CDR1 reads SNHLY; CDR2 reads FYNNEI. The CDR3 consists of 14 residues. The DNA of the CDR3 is TGTGCCAGCAGCTCCCTGGCCAGGGGTGAAAAACTGTTTTTT. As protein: CASSSLARGEKLFF.

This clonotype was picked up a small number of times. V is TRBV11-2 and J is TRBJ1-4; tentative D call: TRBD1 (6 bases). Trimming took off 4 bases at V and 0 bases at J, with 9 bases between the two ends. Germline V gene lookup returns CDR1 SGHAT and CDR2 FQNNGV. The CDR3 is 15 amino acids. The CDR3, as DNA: TGTGCCAGCAGCTGGAGGGGGGCAACTAATGAAAAACTGTTTTTT. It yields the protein CASSWRGATNEKLFF.

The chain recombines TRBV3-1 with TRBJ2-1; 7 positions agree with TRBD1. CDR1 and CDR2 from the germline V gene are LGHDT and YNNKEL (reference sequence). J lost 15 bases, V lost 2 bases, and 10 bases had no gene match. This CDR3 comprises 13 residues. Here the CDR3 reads CASSQTLRDSVFF. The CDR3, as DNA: TGTGCCAGCAGCCAAACCCTTCGGGACAGCGTGTTCTTC.

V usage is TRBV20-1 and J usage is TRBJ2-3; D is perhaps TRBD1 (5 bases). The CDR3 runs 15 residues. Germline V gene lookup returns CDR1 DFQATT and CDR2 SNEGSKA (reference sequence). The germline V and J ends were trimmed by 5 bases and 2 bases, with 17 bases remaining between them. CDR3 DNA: TGCAGTGCTCCAGGGCACTCCGTGGCCACAGATACGCAGTATTTT. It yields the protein CSAPGHSVATDTQYF.

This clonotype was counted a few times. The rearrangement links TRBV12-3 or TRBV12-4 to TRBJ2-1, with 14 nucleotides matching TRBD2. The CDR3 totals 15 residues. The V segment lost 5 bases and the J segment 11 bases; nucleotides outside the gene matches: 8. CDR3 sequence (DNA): TGTGCCAGCAGTGACCGGACTAGCGGGGGGTATAAGCAGTTCTTC. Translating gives CASSDRTSGGYKQFF.

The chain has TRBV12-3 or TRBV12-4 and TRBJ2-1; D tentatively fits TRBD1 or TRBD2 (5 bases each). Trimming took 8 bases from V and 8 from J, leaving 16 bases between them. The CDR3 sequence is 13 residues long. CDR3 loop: CASRGAPRDEQFF. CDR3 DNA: TGTGCCAGCCGAGGGGCCCCTAGGGATGAGCAGTTCTTC.

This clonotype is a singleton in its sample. CDR3 in DNA: TGCAGCGTTGCTCCGGGACAAAGGTCGGGGGAGCAGTTCTTC. Residues: CSVAPGQRSGEQFF. J is TRBJ2-1 and V is TRBV29-1; D is perhaps TRBD1 (6 bases). The CDR3 length is 14 residues. V lost 4 bases and J 10 bases, leaving 20 bases between the germline ends. Germline CDR1 is SQVTM and CDR2 is ANQGSEA.

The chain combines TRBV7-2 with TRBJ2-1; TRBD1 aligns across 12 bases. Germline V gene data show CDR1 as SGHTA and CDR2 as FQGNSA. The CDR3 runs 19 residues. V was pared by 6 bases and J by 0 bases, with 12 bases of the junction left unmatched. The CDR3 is CASRAGTGGVWGSYNEQFF. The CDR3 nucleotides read TGTGCCAGCAGGGCCGGGACAGGGGGCGTGTGGGGCTCCTACAATGAGCAGTTCTTC.

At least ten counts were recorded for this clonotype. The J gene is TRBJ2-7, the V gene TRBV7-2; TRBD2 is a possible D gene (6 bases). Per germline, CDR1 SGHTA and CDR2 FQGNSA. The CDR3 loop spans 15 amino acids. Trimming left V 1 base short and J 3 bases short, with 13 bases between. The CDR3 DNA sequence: TGTGCCAGCAGCTTAGGTGGAGGGCCGGTCTACGAGCAGTACTTC. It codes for CASSLGGGPVYEQYF. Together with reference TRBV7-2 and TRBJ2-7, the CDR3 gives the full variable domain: GAGVSQSPSNKVTEKGKDVELRCDPISGHTALYWYRQSLGQGLEFLIYFQGNSAPDKSGLPSDRFSAERTGGSVSTLTIQRTQQEDSAVYLCASSLGGGPVYEQYFGPGTRLTVT.

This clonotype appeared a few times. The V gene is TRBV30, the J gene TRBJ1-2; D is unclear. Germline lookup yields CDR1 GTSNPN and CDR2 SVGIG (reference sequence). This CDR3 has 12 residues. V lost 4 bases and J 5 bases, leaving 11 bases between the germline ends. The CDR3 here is CAWIFTYYGYTF. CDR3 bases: TGTGCCTGGATCTTCACTTATTATGGCTACACCTTC.

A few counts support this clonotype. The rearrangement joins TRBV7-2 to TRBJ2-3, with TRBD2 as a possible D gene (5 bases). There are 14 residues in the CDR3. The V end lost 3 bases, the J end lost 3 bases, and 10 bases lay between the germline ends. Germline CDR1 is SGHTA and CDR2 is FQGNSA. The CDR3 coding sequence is TGTGCCAGCAGCTTCGGACTGAGGACAGATACGCAGTATTTT. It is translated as CASSFGLRTDTQYF.